A single sample gave rise to the 23 T cell receptor beta chains below, sequenced in a study of Graves' ophthalmopathy and Graves' hyperthyroidism (dated by TCRdb to 2017 to 2018). Sequenced on an Illumina HiSeq 2000. For repertoire sequencing, TCR beta CDR3 regions were amplified from RNA transcripts. The first round was an RT-PCR using HTBI primers with the Qiagen OneStep RT-PCR kit, and this first round was followed by a second-round multiplex PCR, then size selection and purification. The raw public data were reprocessed by TCRdb itself: fastp quality trimming at Q25, MiXCR clonotype calling, in-frame beta chains only. All rows with the same CDR3 protein become a single entry with the most common DNA and genes. This sample is represented by 500,000 to 700,000 distinct CDR3 sequences; about two fifths of them were singletons. The top ten clonotypes cover 3.5% to 4.5% of the sample. Source material: peripheral blood or thyroid tissue (not recorded which). These receptors were taken from an adult man with Graves' hyperthyroidism.

A single count supports this clonotype. V is TRBV5-1 and J is TRBJ2-5, with D possibly TRBD1 on 6 matching bases. Germline CDR1 SGHRS, CDR2 YFSETQ. The CDR3 sequence is 12 residues long. Trimming took 6 bases from V and 5 from J, leaving 11 bases between them. CDR3 region: CASTRTGETQYF. CDR3 coding DNA: TGCGCCAGCACGAGAACAGGGGAGACCCAGTACTTC.

The sample holds one count of this clonotype. The chain couples TRBV29-1 to TRBJ2-5, with D perhaps given as TRBD1 or TRBD2 (5 bases each). This CDR3 spans 12 amino acids. V was pared by 7 bases and J by 9 bases, with 18 bases between. Germline CDR1 SQVTM, CDR2 ANQGSEA. The chain's CDR3 is CSAGDQNQPQYF. The CDR3 DNA is TGCAGCGCCGGGGACCAGAATCAGCCCCAGTACTTC.

This clonotype showed up many times. The chain combines TRBV7-8 with TRBJ2-5, with 13 nucleotides matching TRBD2. V lost 5 bases to trimming and J lost 5 bases; unmatched junction nucleotides: 8. Germline CDR1 is SGHVS and CDR2 is FQNEAQ. This CDR3 region has 16 residues. This chain's CDR3 is CASSLGLAGVGETQYF. CDR3 coding DNA: TGTGCCAGCAGCCTCGGACTAGCGGGAGTTGGGGAGACCCAGTACTTC.

On this clonotype: This clone may be a read error of a much larger clone one base away. This chain connects TRBV6-6 to TRBJ1-4; D call uncertain. The CDR3 length is 15 residues. CDR1 is MNHNY, CDR2 SVGAGI, per germline (reference sequence). This CDR3 reads CASGYKGNPGEKLFF. For the CDR3, the DNA is TGTGCCAGCGGTTACAAAGGGAATCCGGGCGAAAAACTGTTTTTT.

This clonotype was recorded only once. This may be a read error: a much more frequent sequence differs by one nucleotide. The genes are TRBV20-1 and TRBJ1-4; possible D gene TRBD1, 6 bases. The CDR3 length is 15 residues. Germline CDR1 reads DFQATT; CDR2 reads SNEGSKA (reference sequence). Between the trimmed V and J ends, which lost 1 base and 8 bases, there was a span of 17 bases. This chain's CDR3 is CSARGTPGVDEKLFF. The DNA for the CDR3 is TGCAGTGCTAGAGGGACCCCAGGGGTAGACGAAAAACTGTTTTTT.

This clonotype came up many times. The V gene is TRBV29-1, the J gene TRBJ2-7; 7 bases align to TRBD1. Germline V CDR1 and CDR2: SQVTM, ANQGSEA. V lost 2 bases to trimming and J lost 0 bases; unmatched junction nucleotides: 1. The CDR3 extends over 13 amino acids. This CDR3 reads CSVERDSSYEQYF. The CDR3 DNA reads as TGCAGCGTTGAACGGGACAGCTCCTACGAGCAGTACTTC.

This clonotype was counted only a few times. The rearrangement joins TRBV10-2 to TRBJ2-5, with a tentative D call TRBD1 (6 bases). Looked up from germline, CDR1 is WSHSY and CDR2 is SAAADI. The germline V and J ends were trimmed by 6 bases and 3 bases, with 17 bases remaining between them. The CDR3 is 15 amino acids. The CDR3 sequence: CASSLARQVEETQYF. Here the CDR3 DNA reads TGCGCCAGCAGCCTCGCCAGACAGGTTGAAGAGACCCAGTACTTC.

This sequence joins TRBV4-1 and TRBJ2-2, with D unresolved. The CDR3 spans 13 residues. The V and J ends lost 0 bases and 5 bases respectively, with 4 bases between them. The germline gives CDR1 MGHRA, CDR2 YSYEKL. Here the CDR3 DNA reads TGCGCCAGCAGCCAAGAGGCGACCGGGGAGCTGTTTTTT. This sequence encodes CASSQEATGELFF.

This rearrangement joins TRBV20-1 to TRBJ1-5, with D perhaps matching TRBD1 (5 bases). Germline V gene data show CDR1 as DFQATT and CDR2 as SNEGSKA (reference sequence). CDR3 length: 13 amino acids. V lost 3 bases and J 5 bases, leaving 11 bases between the germline ends. The CDR3 loop reads CSASVRGDQPQHF. CDR3 nucleotide sequence: TGCAGTGCTAGTGTGCGGGGGGATCAGCCCCAGCATTTT.

This clonotype was seen many times. The J gene is TRBJ2-2, the V gene TRBV5-1, with D maybe TRBD1 (6 bases). V was pared by 1 base and J by 6 bases, with 10 bases between. The CDR3 has 14 residues. The germline V gene encodes CDR1 SGHRS and CDR2 YFSETQ. CDR3: CASSLSYRAGELFF. Written as DNA, the CDR3 is TGCGCCAGCAGCTTGTCCTACAGGGCCGGGGAGCTGTTTTTT.

As for this clonotype: The germline gene is not matched at one end of the junction; a read error may be the cause. The chain employs TRBV2 and TRBJ2-7; D uncertain. CDR1 is SNHLY, CDR2 FYNNEI, per germline. This CDR3 comprises 13 residues. CDR3 sequence: CASSLTVYNEQSF. DNA of the CDR3: TGTGCCAGCAGCTTAACGGTGTACAATGAGCAGTCCTTC.

In its sample, this clonotype was seen a few times. V gene TRBV7-2 combines with J gene TRBJ2-5; D is unclear. The germline V and J ends were trimmed by 5 bases and 5 bases, with 18 bases remaining between them. Germline V gene sequence: CDR1 SGHTA, CDR2 FQGNSA. The CDR3 totals 15 residues. The CDR3 DNA reads TGTGCCAGCAGCCCTCGCTCGTCCTATGGCGAGACCCAGTACTTC. It translates to CASSPRSSYGETQYF.

Note on this clonotype: This may be a read error: a much more frequent sequence differs by one nucleotide. Likely a read error: the CDR3 ends without its conserved phenylalanine or tryptophan. The chain recombines TRBV12-3 or TRBV12-4 with TRBJ2-5; D possibly corresponds to TRBD2 (5 bases). This CDR3 has 13 residues. The germline V and J ends were trimmed by 2 bases and 4 bases, with 8 bases remaining between them. CDR3 DNA: TGTGCCAGCAGTTTAAGAGGGCCAGAGACCCAGTACTCC. Translating it yields CASSLRGPETQYS.

This clonotype came up many times. V gene TRBV29-1 combines with J gene TRBJ1-1, with 7 bases lining up with TRBD1. Germline CDR1 SQVTM, CDR2 ANQGSEA. Unmatched junction bases numbered 5, after V lost 3 bases and J lost 10 bases. The CDR3 is made up of 11 amino acids. As DNA, the CDR3 is TGCAGCGTTGAGAGACAGGGTAGAGCTTTCTTT. Protein: CSVERQGRAFF.

This clonotype was observed at least ten times. The V and J genes are TRBV12-3 or TRBV12-4 and TRBJ2-7; 7 bases fit TRBD1. The CDR3 contains 14 residues. J gave up 2 bases and V 4 bases, and 5 bases lay outside the gene matches. CDR3 residues: CASSSTGVTYEQYF. CDR3 DNA: TGTGCCAGCAGTTCTACAGGGGTAACCTACGAGCAGTACTTC.

In its sample, this clonotype was seen a few times. The genes are TRBV7-9 and TRBJ2-7; D is unclear. Trimming left V 3 bases short and J 3 bases short, with 9 bases between. CDR1 and CDR2 (germline): SEHNR, FQNEAQ (reference sequence). CDR3 length: 13 amino acids. CDR3 sequence (DNA): TGTGCCAGCAGCTTTCCATCGGGCTACGAGCAGTACTTC. Translated: CASSFPSGYEQYF.

This clonotype has ten or more counts. The chain uses TRBV7-6 and TRBJ1-1, with no clear D. Between the trimmed V and J ends, which lost 2 bases and 4 bases, there was a span of 11 bases. This CDR3 comprises 14 residues. Germline V gives CDR1 SGHVS, CDR2 FNYEAQ. In DNA form, the CDR3 reads TGTGCCAGCAGCTTATCCGGGTTTGGCACTGAAGCTTTCTTT. Translated, it gives CASSLSGFGTEAFF.

The V and J genes are TRBV24-1 and TRBJ2-5, with D possibly matching TRBD1 (6 bases). CDR1 is KGHDR, CDR2 SFDVKD, per germline. CDR3 length equals 12 residues. The CDR3 DNA reads as TGTGCTAACCAGGGGAATGGAGAGACCCAGTACTTC. Residues: CANQGNGETQYF.

Note on this clonotype: This sequence may be a read error, since a much larger clone differs from it by one base. CDR3: CASSLSLCENTGELFF. For the CDR3, the DNA is TGTGCCAGCAGCTTATCCCTGTGCGAGAACACCGGGGAGCTGTTTTTT. The J gene is TRBJ2-2, the V gene TRBV7-2; D uncertain. The germline V and J ends were trimmed by 2 bases and 1 base, with 11 bases remaining between them. This CDR3 contains 16 residues. The germline V gene encodes CDR1 SGHTA and CDR2 FQGNSA. The whole variable domain, filled in from reference TRBV7-2 and TRBJ2-2, reads GAGVSQSPSNKVTEKGKDVELRCDPISGHTALYWYRQSLGQGLEFLIYFQGNSAPDKSGLPSDRFSAERTGGSVSTLTIQRTQQEDSAVYLCASSLSLCENTGELFFGEGSRLTVL.

In its sample, this clonotype was seen many times. CDR3 in amino acids: CASSPLTGTDYGYTF. CDR3 bases: TGTGCCAGCAGTCCCCTAACCGGGACGGACTATGGCTACACCTTC. The rearrangement joins TRBV12-3 or TRBV12-4 to TRBJ1-2; tentatively, D is TRBD1 (5 bases). Trimming stripped 5 bases from V and 3 bases from J, with 16 bases between. The CDR3 extends over 15 amino acids.

This clonotype occurred many times. The chain recombines TRBV29-1 with TRBJ2-5, with unresolved D. The CDR3 consists of 13 residues. The germline V gene has CDR1 SQVTM and CDR2 ANQGSEA. V lost 3 bases and J 3 bases, leaving 11 bases between the germline ends. CDR3 in amino acids: CSVDKASEETQYF. DNA for the CDR3: TGCAGCGTTGACAAGGCATCGGAAGAGACCCAGTACTTC.

This clonotype occurred many times. The gene calls are TRBV12-3 or TRBV12-4 and TRBJ1-6; 9 bases line up with TRBD1. This CDR3 spans 15 amino acids. J was trimmed by 8 bases and V by 7 bases; bases with no gene match: 9. The CDR3 is CASTLAGTGYSPLHF. The CDR3, as DNA: TGTGCCAGCACTCTAGCCGGGACAGGGTATTCACCCCTCCACTTT.

V usage is TRBV5-5 and J usage is TRBJ1-4; D is unresolved. V lost 5 bases and J lost 4, with 12 bases in between. The CDR3 runs to 14 residues. Germline V CDR1 and CDR2: SGHKS, YYEKEE (reference sequence). The CDR3 protein is CASRFGVGNEKLFF. As DNA, the CDR3 is TGTGCCAGCAGGTTCGGGGTTGGTAATGAAAAACTGTTTTTT. The variable domain in full, with the rest retrieved from reference TRBV5-5 and TRBJ1-4, is DAGVTQSPTHLIKTRGQQVTLRCSPISGHKSVSWYQQVLGQGPQFIFQYYEKEERGRGNFPDRFSARQFPNYSSELNVNALLLGDSALYLCASRFGVGNEKLFFGSGTQLSVL.